One T cell receptor beta chain is described in this entry. This sample was included in a study of T cells after yellow fever vaccination. CDR1 is SGHTA and CDR2 is FQGNSA in the germline V gene. This CDR3 has 17 amino acids. V lost 2 bases, J lost 0 bases, and 15 bases lay in between. Each CDR3 protein is one row after TCRdb ran MiXCR on the 5' RACE reads. The sample holds about 320,000 distinct CDR3 sequences, around 10% seen once. The rearrangement links TRBV7-2 to TRBJ2-3; a possible D gene is TRBD1 (6 bases). This receptor was obtained from a man between 18 and 29 years old who received the YFV17D yellow fever vaccine. The sequencing here drew on CD4+ T cells sorted from PBMCs, taken 45 days after the yellow fever booster vaccination. The CDR3 reads CASSLKSRGGSTDTQYF. In DNA form, the CDR3 reads TGTGCCAGCAGCTTAAAGTCTAGAGGGGGAAGCACAGATACGCAGTATTTT. Using reference TRBV7-2 and TRBJ2-3 for the parts outside the CDR3, the full variable domain is GAGVSQSPSNKVTEKGKDVELRCDPISGHTALYWYRQSLGQGLEFLIYFQGNSAPDKSGLPSDRFSAERTGGSVSTLTIQRTQQEDSAVYLCASSLKSRGGSTDTQYFGPGTRLTVL.